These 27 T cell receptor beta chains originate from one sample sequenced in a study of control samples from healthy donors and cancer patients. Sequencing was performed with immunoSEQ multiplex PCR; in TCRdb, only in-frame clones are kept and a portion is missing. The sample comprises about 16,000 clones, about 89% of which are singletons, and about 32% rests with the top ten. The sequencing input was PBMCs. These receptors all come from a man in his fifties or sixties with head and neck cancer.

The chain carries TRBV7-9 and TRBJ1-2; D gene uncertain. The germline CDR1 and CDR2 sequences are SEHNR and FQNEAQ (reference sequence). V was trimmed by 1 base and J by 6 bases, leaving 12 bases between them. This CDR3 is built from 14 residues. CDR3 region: CASSLVTGFDGYTF. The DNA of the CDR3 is TGTGCCAGCAGCTTAGTAACCGGATTCGATGGCTACACCTTC.

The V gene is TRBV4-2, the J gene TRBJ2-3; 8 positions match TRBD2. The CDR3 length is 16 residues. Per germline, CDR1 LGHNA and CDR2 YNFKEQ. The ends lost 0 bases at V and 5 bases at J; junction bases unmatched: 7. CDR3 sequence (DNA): TGTGCCAGCAGCCAAGAAGGACGGGGGGGCCTAGATACGCAGTATTTT. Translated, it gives CASSQEGRGGLDTQYF.

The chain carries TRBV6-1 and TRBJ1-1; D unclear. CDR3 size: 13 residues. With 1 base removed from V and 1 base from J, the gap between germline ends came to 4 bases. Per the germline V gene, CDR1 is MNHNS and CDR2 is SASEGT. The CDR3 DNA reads TGTGCCAGCAGTGAAGAGGAGAACACTGAAGCTTTCTTT. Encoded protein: CASSEEENTEAFF.

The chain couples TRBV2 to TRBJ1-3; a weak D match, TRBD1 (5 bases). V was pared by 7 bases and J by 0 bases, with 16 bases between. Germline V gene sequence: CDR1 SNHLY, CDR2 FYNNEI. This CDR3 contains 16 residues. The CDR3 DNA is TGTGCCAGCACTACCGAAGAGGGGACCTCTGGAAACACCATATATTTT. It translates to CASTTEEGTSGNTIYF.

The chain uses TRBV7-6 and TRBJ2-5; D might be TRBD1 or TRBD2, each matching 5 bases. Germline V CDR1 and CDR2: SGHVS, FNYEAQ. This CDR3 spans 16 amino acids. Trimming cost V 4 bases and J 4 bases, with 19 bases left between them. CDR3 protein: CASSSGTGTLGETQYF. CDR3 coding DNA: TGTGCCAGCAGCTCCGGAACCGGGACCCTCGGAGAGACCCAGTACTTC.

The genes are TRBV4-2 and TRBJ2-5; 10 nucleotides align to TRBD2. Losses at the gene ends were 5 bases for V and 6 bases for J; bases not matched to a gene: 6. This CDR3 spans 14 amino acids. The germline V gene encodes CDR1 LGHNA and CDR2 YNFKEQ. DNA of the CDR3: TGTGCCAGCAGCAAAGCGGGGGGGGCGAAGACCCAGTACTTC. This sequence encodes CASSKAGGAKTQYF.

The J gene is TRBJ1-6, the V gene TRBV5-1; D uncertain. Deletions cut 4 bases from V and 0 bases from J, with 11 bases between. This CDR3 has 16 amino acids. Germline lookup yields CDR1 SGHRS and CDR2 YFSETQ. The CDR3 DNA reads TGCGCCAGCAGCCGGAGTGGAGTCTCCTATAATTCACCCCTCCACTTT. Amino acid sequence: CASSRSGVSYNSPLHF.

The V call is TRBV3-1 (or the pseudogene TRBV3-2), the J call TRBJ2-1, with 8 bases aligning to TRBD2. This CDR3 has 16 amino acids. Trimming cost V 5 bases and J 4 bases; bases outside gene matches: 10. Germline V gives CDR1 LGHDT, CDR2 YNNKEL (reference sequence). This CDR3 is CASSVLGGAKYNEQFF. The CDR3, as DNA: TGTGCCAGCAGCGTGCTCGGGGGGGCGAAATACAATGAGCAGTTCTTC.

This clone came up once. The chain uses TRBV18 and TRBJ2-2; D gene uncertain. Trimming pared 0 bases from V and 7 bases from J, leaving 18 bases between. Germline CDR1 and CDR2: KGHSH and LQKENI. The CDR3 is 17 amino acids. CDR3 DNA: TGTGCCAGCTCACCACCGGGAAAGACCCCCGGTGGCGGGGAGCTGTTTTTT. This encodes CASSPPGKTPGGGELFF.

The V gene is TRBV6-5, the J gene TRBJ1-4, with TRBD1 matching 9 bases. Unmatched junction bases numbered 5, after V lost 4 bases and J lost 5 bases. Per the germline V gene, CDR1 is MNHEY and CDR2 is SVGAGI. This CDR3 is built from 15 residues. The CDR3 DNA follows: TGTGCCAGCAGTTTAGGTGGACAGGGGAATGAAAAACTGTTTTTT. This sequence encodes CASSLGGQGNEKLFF.

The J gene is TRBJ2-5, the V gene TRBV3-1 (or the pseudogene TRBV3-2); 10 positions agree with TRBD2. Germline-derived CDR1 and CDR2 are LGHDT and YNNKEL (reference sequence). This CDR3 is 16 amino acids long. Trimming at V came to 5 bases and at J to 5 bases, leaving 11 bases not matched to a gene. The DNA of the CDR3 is TGTGCCAGCAGCGCCCTAGCGGGGGTCTTCCGGGAGACCCAGTACTTC. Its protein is CASSALAGVFRETQYF.

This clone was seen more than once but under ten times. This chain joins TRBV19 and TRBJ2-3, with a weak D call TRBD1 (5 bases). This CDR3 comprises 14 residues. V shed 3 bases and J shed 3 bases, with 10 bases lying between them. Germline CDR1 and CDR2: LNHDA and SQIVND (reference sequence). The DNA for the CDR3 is TGTGCCAGTAGTATTCAGGGTCGGACAGATACGCAGTATTTT. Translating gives CASSIQGRTDTQYF.

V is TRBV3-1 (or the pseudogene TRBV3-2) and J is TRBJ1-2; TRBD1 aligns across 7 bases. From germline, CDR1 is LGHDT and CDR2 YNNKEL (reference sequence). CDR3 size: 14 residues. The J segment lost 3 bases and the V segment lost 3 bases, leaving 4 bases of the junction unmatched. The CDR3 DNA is TGTGCCAGCAGCCAGGGACAGTCGGACTATGGCTACACCTTC. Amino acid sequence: CASSQGQSDYGYTF.

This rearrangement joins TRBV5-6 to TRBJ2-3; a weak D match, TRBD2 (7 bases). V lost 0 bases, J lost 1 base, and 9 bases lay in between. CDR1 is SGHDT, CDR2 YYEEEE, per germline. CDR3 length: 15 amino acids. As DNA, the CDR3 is TGTGCCAGCAGCTTGGTAGGGGGGGGCACAGATACGCAGTATTTT. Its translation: CASSLVGGGTDTQYF.

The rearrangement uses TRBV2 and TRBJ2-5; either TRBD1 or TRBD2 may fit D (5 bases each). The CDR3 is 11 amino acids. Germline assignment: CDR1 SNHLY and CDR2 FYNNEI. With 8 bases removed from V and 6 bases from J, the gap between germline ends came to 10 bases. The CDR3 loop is CASFEGQTQYF. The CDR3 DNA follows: TGTGCCAGCTTCGAGGGACAGACCCAGTACTTC.

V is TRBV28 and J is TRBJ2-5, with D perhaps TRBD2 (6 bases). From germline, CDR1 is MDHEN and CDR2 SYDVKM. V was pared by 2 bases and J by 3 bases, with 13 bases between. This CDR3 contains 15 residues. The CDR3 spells CASSLAGGLKETQYF. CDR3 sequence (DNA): TGTGCCAGCAGTTTAGCCGGGGGATTGAAAGAGACCCAGTACTTC.

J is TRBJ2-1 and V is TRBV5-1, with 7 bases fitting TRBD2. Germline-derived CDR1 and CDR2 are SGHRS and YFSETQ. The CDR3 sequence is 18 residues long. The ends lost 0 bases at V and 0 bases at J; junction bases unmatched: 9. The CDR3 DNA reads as TGCGCCAGCAGCTTGGCCTTGCAGCGGGGTAGCTCCTACAATGAGCAGTTCTTC. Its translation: CASSLALQRGSSYNEQFF.

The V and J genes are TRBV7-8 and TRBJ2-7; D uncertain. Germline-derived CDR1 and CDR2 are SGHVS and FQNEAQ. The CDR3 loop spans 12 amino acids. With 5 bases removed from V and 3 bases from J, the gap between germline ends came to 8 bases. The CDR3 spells CASSPRSYEQYF. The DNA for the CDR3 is TGTGCCAGCAGCCCGAGGAGCTACGAGCAGTACTTC. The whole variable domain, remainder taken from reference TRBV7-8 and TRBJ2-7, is GAGVSQSPRYKVAKRGQDVALRCDPISGHVSLFWYQQALGQGPEFLTYFQNEAQLDKSGLPSDRFFAERPEGSVSTLKIQRTQQEDSAVYLCASSPRSYEQYFGPGTRLTVT.

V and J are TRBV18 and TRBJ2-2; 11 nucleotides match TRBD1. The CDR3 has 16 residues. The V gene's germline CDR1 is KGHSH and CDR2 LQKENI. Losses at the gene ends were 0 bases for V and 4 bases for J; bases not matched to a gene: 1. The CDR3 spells CASSPPGTGGTGELFF. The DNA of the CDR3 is TGTGCCAGCTCACCACCCGGGACAGGGGGCACCGGGGAGCTGTTTTTT.

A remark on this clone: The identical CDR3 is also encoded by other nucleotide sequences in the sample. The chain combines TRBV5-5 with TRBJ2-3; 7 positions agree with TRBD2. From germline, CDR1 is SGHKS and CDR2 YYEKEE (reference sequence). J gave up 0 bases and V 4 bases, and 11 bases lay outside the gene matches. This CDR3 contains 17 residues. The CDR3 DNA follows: TGTGCCAGCAGCAGGGCTGGGGGGGTTTCCAGCACAGATACGCAGTATTTT. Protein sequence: CASSRAGGVSSTDTQYF.

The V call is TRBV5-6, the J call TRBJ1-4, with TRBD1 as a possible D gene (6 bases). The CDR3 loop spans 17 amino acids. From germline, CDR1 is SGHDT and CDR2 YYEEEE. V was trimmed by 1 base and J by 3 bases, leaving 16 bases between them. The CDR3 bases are TGTGCCAGCAGCTTGATTCGGGGGCGTAAGGCTAATGAAAAACTGTTTTTT. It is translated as CASSLIRGRKANEKLFF.

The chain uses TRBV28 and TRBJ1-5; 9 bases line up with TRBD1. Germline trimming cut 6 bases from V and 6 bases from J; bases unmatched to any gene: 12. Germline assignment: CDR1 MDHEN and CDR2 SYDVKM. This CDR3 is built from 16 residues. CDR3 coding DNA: TGTGCCAGCAGCGTTGACAGGGGGAGTCGAGGTCAGCCCCAGCATTTT. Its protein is CASSVDRGSRGQPQHF.

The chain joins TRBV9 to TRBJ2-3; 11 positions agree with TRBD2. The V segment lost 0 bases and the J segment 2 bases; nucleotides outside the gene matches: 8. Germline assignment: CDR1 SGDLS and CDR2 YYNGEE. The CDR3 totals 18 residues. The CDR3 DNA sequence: TGTGCCAGCAGCGTAGCTAGCGGGGGGCGGATTCCCACAGATACGCAGTATTTT. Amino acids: CASSVASGGRIPTDTQYF.

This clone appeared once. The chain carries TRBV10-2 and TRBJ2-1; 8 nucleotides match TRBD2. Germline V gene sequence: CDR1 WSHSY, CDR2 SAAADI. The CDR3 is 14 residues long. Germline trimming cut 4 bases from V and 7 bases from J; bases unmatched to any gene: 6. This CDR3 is CASSVLPGGNEQFF. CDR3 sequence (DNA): TGCGCCAGCAGTGTTCTCCCGGGGGGGAATGAGCAGTTCTTC.

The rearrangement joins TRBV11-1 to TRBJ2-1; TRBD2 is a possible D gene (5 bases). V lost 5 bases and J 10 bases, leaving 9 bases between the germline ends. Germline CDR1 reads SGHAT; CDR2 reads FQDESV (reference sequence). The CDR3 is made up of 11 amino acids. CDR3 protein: CASSGRGEQFF. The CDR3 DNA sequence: TGTGCCAGCAGCGGCCGCGGGGAGCAGTTCTTC. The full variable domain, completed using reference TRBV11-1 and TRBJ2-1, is EAEVAQSPRYKITEKSQAVAFWCDPISGHATLYWYRQILGQGPELLVQFQDESVVDDSQLPKDRFSAERLKGVDSTLKIQPAELGDSAMYLCASSGRGEQFFGPGTRLTVL.

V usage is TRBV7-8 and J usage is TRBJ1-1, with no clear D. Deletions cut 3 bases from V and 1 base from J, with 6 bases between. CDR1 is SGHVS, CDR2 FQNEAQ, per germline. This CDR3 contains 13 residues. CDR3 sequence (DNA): TGTGCCAGCAGCTTGTATCAGAACACTGAAGCTTTCTTT. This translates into CASSLYQNTEAFF.

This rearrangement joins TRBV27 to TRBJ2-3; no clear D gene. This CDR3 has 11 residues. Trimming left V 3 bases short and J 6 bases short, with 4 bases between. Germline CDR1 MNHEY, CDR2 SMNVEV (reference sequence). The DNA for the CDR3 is TGTGCCAGCAGTTTCGGCGATACGCAGTATTTT. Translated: CASSFGDTQYF.